The text below deals with one T cell receptor beta chain. The CDR3 length is 14 residues. Germline values: CDR1 SGHVS, CDR2 FQNEAQ. Trimming removed 5 bases at V and 2 bases at J, with 12 bases between. This entry comes from a study of shared clonotypes between healthy human individuals. TCRdb's copy holds only in-frame clones and misses some; the assay was immunoSEQ multiplex PCR. The sample lists roughly 2,300,000 clones; roughly 90% were seen once. Sample: naive CD4+ T cells from PBMCs. Subset specified: CD45RA+ positively selected. This TCR derives from a man aged 18 to 35 in good health. Some clones in this sample may be carry-over from other donors' samples. The rearrangement joins TRBV7-8 to TRBJ2-5, with D unclear. The CDR3 sequence is CASSRIPSQETQYF. The CDR3 coding sequence is TGTGCCAGCAGCCGGATCCCCTCTCAAGAGACCCAGTACTTC.